The clone carrying this T cell receptor (beta chain) has more than one count but fewer than ten. Antigen: not known. This sample is part of a study of CD8 T cells in ankylosing spondylitis. Findings and limits, study-wide: Disease-linked clones bore a CD8+ phenotype and were relatively rare in peripheral blood. Ankylosing spondylitis blood seemed to carry a telltale TCR beta motif made of several highly homologous variants. Matched ankylosing spondylitis synovial fluid reportedly showed significant enrichment of disease-linked clones.

The trim removed 3 bases at V and 9 bases at J, leaving 5 bases unmatched. The CDR3 has 15 amino acids. CDR1 is KGHDR, CDR2 SFDVKD, per germline. Libraries for TCR beta were made by quantitative 5'-RACE with molecular barcodes. A single record per CDR3 protein comes from TCRdb applying MiXCR to the 5' RACE reads. The table includes some 330,000 distinct CDR3 sequences, roughly 8% detected once. The sequencing input was blood, either unsorted or a sorted T cell fraction (not recorded which). The chain employs TRBV24-1 and TRBJ2-1, with 12 bases lining up with TRBD2. The clonotype originates from a male donor with ankylosing spondylitis. CDR3 sequence (DNA): TGTGCCACCAGTGATCCGGGACTAGCGGGCCGTGAGCAGTTCTTC. Its translation is CATSDPGLAGREQFF.